The 16 T cell receptor beta chains in this list originate from one sample, sequenced in a study of post-analysis software for immune sequencing data (dated by TCRdb to about 2015). General study outcomes and caveats: Significantly higher frequencies in patients than in controls were found for about five TRBV segments, including TRBV5-6, TRBV5-1 and TRBV20-1.

Their antigens remain unidentified. The library was produced with PCR. The instrument was an Illumina HiSeq 2500. To reduce PCR and sequencing biases, unique molecular identifiers were incorporated into the TCR beta cDNA libraries. TCRdb handled the public reads itself, with Q25 trimming in fastp and clone calling in MiXCR, and kept productive beta chains. Each CDR3 protein appears once, grouped with its most common genes and DNA. In this sample the table shows 450,000 to 700,000 distinct CDR3 sequences, 40% to 50% of which occur a single time. In total, the top ten clones hold roughly 1.8% of the sample. Sequencing used blood. The receptors here all came from a girl aged 10-17 years with multiple sclerosis.

This clonotype appeared a single time. The V and J genes are TRBV27 and TRBJ2-1; no clear D. Germline-derived CDR1 and CDR2 are MNHEY and SMNVEV (reference sequence). The CDR3 totals 15 residues. Trimming shortened V by 1 base and J by 4 bases, and 11 bases separated the two germline ends. This CDR3 is CASSLWVQGYNEQFF. CDR3 in DNA: TGTGCCAGCAGTTTATGGGTACAAGGATACAATGAGCAGTTCTTC.

This chain joins TRBV20-1 and TRBJ2-1, with a tentative D call TRBD1 (6 bases). Between the trimmed V and J ends, which lost 3 bases and 13 bases, there was a span of 16 bases. CDR3 length equals 12 residues. Germline V gives CDR1 DFQATT, CDR2 SNEGSKA (reference sequence). The CDR3 nucleotides read TGCAGTGCTAGTGAGGACAGAGAGACCCAGTTCTTC. Translation gives CSASEDRETQFF.

This clonotype was detected once. This chain uses TRBV5-1 with TRBJ1-1, with D possibly matching TRBD1 (6 bases). CDR3 length equals 17 residues. Trimming stripped 4 bases from V and 0 bases from J, with 19 bases between. The germline V gene has CDR1 SGHRS and CDR2 YFSETQ. The CDR3 reads CASSLPQGKPLNTEAFF. The CDR3 DNA reads as TGCGCCAGCAGCCTCCCTCAGGGGAAGCCCTTGAACACTGAAGCTTTCTTT.

The chain combines TRBV7-9 with TRBJ1-2; D not resolved. This CDR3 region has 12 residues. V was pared by 11 bases and J by 4 bases, with 14 bases between. The V gene's germline CDR1 is SEHNR and CDR2 FQNEAQ (reference sequence). As DNA, the CDR3 is TGTGCCTACACTCCCCTCAGCTATGGCTACACCTTC. The encoded protein is CAYTPLSYGYTF.

The chain has TRBV3-1 and TRBJ2-1, with D perhaps TRBD2 (5 bases). The CDR3 contains 16 residues. Germline lookup yields CDR1 LGHDT and CDR2 YNNKEL (reference sequence). V lost 0 bases to trimming and J lost 5 bases, with 14 bases between them. CDR3 in amino acids: CASSQEVSVYNNEQFF. The CDR3 nucleotides read TGTGCCAGCAGCCAAGAGGTTAGCGTATACAACAATGAGCAGTTCTTC.

The chain is built from TRBV7-2 and TRBJ1-3; 9 nucleotides match TRBD1. The CDR3 covers 14 residues. V lost 5 bases to trimming and J lost 5 bases; unmatched junction nucleotides: 4. Germline CDR1 SGHTA, CDR2 FQGNSA. The CDR3 DNA sequence: TGTGCCAGCAGCCCTACAGGGGGCAGAAACACCATATATTTT. Amino acid sequence: CASSPTGGRNTIYF.

Regarding this clonotype: Sequence at one end of the junction differs from germline and may be a read error. V gene TRBV7-9 combines with J gene TRBJ2-1; a weak D match, TRBD1 (5 bases). The germline gives CDR1 SEHNR, CDR2 FQNEAQ (reference sequence). The CDR3 totals 15 residues. For the CDR3, the DNA is TGCGCCAGCAGCATCGGAAAGGGGTTGGTCGCAGAGCAGTTCTTC. This translates into CASSIGKGLVAEQFF.

This chain connects TRBV7-2 to TRBJ1-2; D is uncertain. V gave up 3 bases and J gave up 3 bases, with 14 bases separating them. There are 15 residues in the CDR3. Germline assignment: CDR1 SGHTA and CDR2 FQGNSA. The CDR3 DNA reads as TGTGCCAGCAGCTTCCAAAGGGCAATGGACTATGGCTACACCTTC. This gives the protein CASSFQRAMDYGYTF.

The chain couples TRBV12-3 or TRBV12-4 to TRBJ1-3; 9 bases are shared with TRBD1. The CDR3 is made up of 17 amino acids. J lost 0 bases, V lost 6 bases, and 9 bases had no gene match. CDR3 amino acids: CASSTGTGPSSGNTIYF. CDR3 sequence (DNA): TGTGCCAGCAGCACCGGGACAGGGCCGAGCTCTGGAAACACCATATATTTT.

This clonotype was counted at least ten times. J is TRBJ1-1 and V is TRBV12-3 or TRBV12-4; the D is unclear. The CDR3 extends over 12 amino acids. V was shortened by 3 bases and J by 4 bases, with 6 bases between the two germline ends. The CDR3 DNA is TGTGCCAGCAGTTTGAGCGGCACTGAAGCTTTCTTT. Amino acid sequence: CASSLSGTEAFF.

V usage is TRBV7-9 and J usage is TRBJ2-3, with D possibly being TRBD1 (6 bases). Trimming took off 2 bases at V and 4 bases at J, with 25 bases between the two ends. CDR1 is SEHNR, CDR2 FQNEAQ, per germline (reference sequence). There are 19 residues in the CDR3. The CDR3 protein is CASSLRNPRAGAPADTQYF. For the CDR3, the DNA is TGTGCCAGCAGCTTAAGAAACCCCCGAGCAGGGGCTCCTGCAGATACGCAGTATTTT.

The V and J genes are TRBV5-1 and TRBJ2-5, with 9 bases matching TRBD1. The DNA matches TRBJ2-7 better at its end, which makes the J call doubtful. Looked up from germline, CDR1 is SGHRS and CDR2 is YFSETQ. This CDR3 comprises 15 residues. CDR3 amino acids: CASSARDRESYEQYF. CDR3 DNA sequence: TGCGCCAGCAGCGCGAGGGACAGGGAATCCTACGAGCAGTACTTC.

V gene TRBV12-3 or TRBV12-4 combines with J gene TRBJ2-1; D is uncertain. The germline V and J ends were trimmed by 3 bases and 0 bases, with 9 bases remaining between them. This CDR3 has 15 residues. This CDR3 reads CASSFTGVSYNEQFF. CDR3 in DNA: TGTGCCAGCAGTTTCACCGGAGTCTCCTACAATGAGCAGTTCTTC.

The V and J genes are TRBV5-1 and TRBJ2-5; weak D call: TRBD1 (8 bases). V lost 2 bases, J lost 1 base, and 27 bases lay in between. The CDR3 extends over 20 amino acids. CDR1 SGHRS and CDR2 YFSETQ come from the germline V gene. The CDR3 region has the DNA TGCGCCAGCAGCTTCCCATCGCTCAGCACAGGGGGGGGGGTCCAAGAGACCCAGTACTTC. Its protein is CASSFPSLSTGGGVQETQYF.

The chain recombines TRBV4-1 with TRBJ2-7; 9 bases fit TRBD2. CDR1 is MGHRA and CDR2 is YSYEKL in the germline V gene. Germline trimming cut 3 bases from V and 6 bases from J; bases unmatched to any gene: 12. There are 16 residues in the CDR3. The CDR3 bases are TGCGCCAGCAGCCAGGCTTTTCGGCGGGAGGGCCCCGAGCAGTACTTC. Translating it yields CASSQAFRREGPEQYF.

The rearrangement links TRBV19 to TRBJ1-2, with 8 nucleotides matching TRBD1. Germline V gene data show CDR1 as LNHDA and CDR2 as SQIVND (reference sequence). Trimming took 6 bases from V and 3 from J; bases not matched to a gene: 15. The CDR3 consists of 17 residues. The CDR3 protein is CASRPRPQGASDYGYTF. The CDR3 nucleotides are TGTGCCAGTAGACCCCGTCCTCAGGGGGCATCTGACTATGGCTACACCTTC. Full variable domain (outside the CDR3, taken from reference TRBV19 and TRBJ1-2): DGGITQSPKYLFRKEGQNVTLSCEQNLNHDAMYWYRQDPGQGLRLIYYSQIVNDFQKGDIAEGYSVSREKKESFPLTVTSAQKNPTAFYLCASRPRPQGASDYGYTFGSGTRLTVV.